Many counts were recorded for the clone carrying this TCR beta chain. The target antigen is unknown. TCRdb recomputed calls from the 5' RACE reads with MiXCR, one row per CDR3 protein. The table lists 95,000 to 110,000 distinct CDR3 sequences, 13% to 15% of them singletons. The data are from a study of T-cell memory formation after mild COVID-19. The V end was cut by 5 bases, the J end by 5 bases, with 19 bases between. CDR3 length equals 16 residues. CDR1 SGHVS and CDR2 FQNEAQ come from the germline V gene. General study findings and limits: Pre-infection memory harbored some responding clones, suggesting cross-reactive memory joined. Nothing showed for sure that second-wave clones peaking on day 37 were SARS-CoV-2 specific. CD4/CD8 balance held among clones contracting day 15 to 85, and later expanders leaned CD4+.

The material sequenced was PBMCs or a T cell subset sorted from them (not recorded which). The V and J genes are TRBV7-8 and TRBJ2-1; possible D gene TRBD1, 6 bases. This receptor was identified in a man aged 18 to 35 who had mild COVID-19 (a few samples of this study predate the infection). Cell type and time point are not known. CDR3 in DNA: TGTGCCAGCAGCCCGGGGTTTGGGGACAAGAACAATGAGCAGTTCTTC. It specifies CASSPGFGDKNNEQFF.